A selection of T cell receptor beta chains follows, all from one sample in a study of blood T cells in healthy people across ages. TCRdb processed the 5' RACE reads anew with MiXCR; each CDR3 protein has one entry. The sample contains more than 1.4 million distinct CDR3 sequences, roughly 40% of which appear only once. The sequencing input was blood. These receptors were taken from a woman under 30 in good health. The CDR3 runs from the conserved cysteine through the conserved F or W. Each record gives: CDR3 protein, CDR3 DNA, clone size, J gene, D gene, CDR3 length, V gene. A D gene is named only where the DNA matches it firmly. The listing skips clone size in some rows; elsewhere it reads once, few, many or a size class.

CATSRVANQETQYF	TGTGCCACCAGCAGAGTAGCAAACCAAGAGACCCAGTACTTC	few	TRBJ2-5	NA	14	TRBV15
CASWEGGLVGGEQFF	TGTGCCAGCTGGGAAGGGGGACTAGTTGGCGGAGAGCAGTTCTTC	NA	TRBJ2-1	TRBD2	15	TRBV6-5
CASSQSGTPRGYTF	TGTGCCAGCAGCCAGTCAGGGACACCTAGAGGCTACACCTTC	NA	TRBJ1-2	NA	14	TRBV3-1
CASSLEGVDTGELFF	TGTGCCAGCAGCTTAGAAGGGGTGGACACCGGGGAGCTGTTTTTT	once	TRBJ2-2	NA	15	TRBV13
CASGTSGSTDTQYF	TGTGCCAGTGGTACTTCAGGGAGCACAGATACGCAGTATTTT	NA	TRBJ2-3	NA	14	TRBV19
CSGRRGGGKYNEQYF	TGCAGTGGGCGTCGGGGCGGGGGAAAGTACAATGAGCAGTACTTC	NA	TRBJ2-5	TRBD2	15	TRBV20-1
CASSLGGKKNTEAFF	TGTGCCAGCAGCTTGGGGGGGAAGAAGAACACTGAAGCTTTCTTT	few	TRBJ1-1	NA	15	TRBV7-2
CASSSLITDTQYF	TGTGCCAGCAGTTCTTTGATAACAGATACGCAGTATTTT	many	TRBJ2-3	NA	13	TRBV6-2/TRBV6-3
CASSHPFGGQGTYEQYF	TGCGCCAGCAGCCATCCGTTCGGGGGACAGGGCACGTACGAGCAGTACTTC	NA	TRBJ2-7	TRBD1	17	TRBV4-1
CASSGGVLNTGELFF	TGTGCCAGCAGTGGAGGGGTGTTGAACACCGGGGAGCTGTTTTTT	NA	TRBJ2-2	NA	15	TRBV2
CSVGGFEFF	TGCAGCGTGGGGGGTTTCGAGTTCTTC	many	TRBJ2-1	NA	9	TRBV29-1
CASQAQNSNQPQHF	TGTGCCAGTCAGGCACAGAATAGCAATCAGCCCCAGCATTTT	NA	TRBJ1-5	NA	14	TRBV19
CASSSFLAGAYEQYF	TGTGCCAGCAGTTCGTTCTTAGCGGGGGCCTACGAGCAGTACTTC	few	TRBJ2-7	TRBD2	15	TRBV6-5
CAISGGTGYYEQYF	TGTGCCATCAGTGGGGGGACAGGGTACTACGAGCAGTACTTC	once	TRBJ2-7	TRBD1	14	TRBV10-3
CSVPRLPETQYF	TGCAGTGTCCCCAGGCTCCCGGAGACCCAGTACTTC	few	TRBJ2-5	NA	12	TRBV20-1
CASRGANTQYF	TGTGCCAGCAGGGGGGCAAATACGCAGTATTTT	NA	TRBJ2-3	NA	11	TRBV6-1
CASSLTGKGSGYTF	TGTGCCAGCAGCCTGACAGGGAAAGGGTCTGGCTACACCTTC	NA	TRBJ1-2	TRBD1	14	TRBV14
CTSSPTGVPRRTDTQYF	TGTACCAGCAGTCCCACTGGGGTACCTAGGCGGACAGATACGCAGTATTTT	NA	TRBJ2-3	NA	17	TRBV27
CASSYELPYSDCYEQYF	TGTGCCAGCAGTTACGAGCTGCCATACAGCGACTGCTACGAGCAGTACTTC	few	TRBJ2-7	NA	17	TRBV6-7
CASWGRVSYNEQFF	TGTGCCAGCTGGGGGAGGGTGTCCTACAATGAGCAGTTCTTC	NA	TRBJ2-1	TRBD2	14	TRBV11-2
CASSQRGQSNEQFF	TGTGCCAGCAGCCAGCGGGGGCAGTCCAATGAGCAGTTCTTC	NA	TRBJ2-1	TRBD2	14	TRBV5-8
CASRAMTSGLTKNIQYF	TGTGCCAGCAGGGCGATGACTAGCGGTCTGACCAAAAACATTCAGTACTTC	NA	TRBJ2-4	TRBD2	17	TRBV2
CASSEVADYGYTF	TGTGCCAGCAGTGAAGTGGCAGACTATGGCTACACCTTC	NA	TRBJ1-2	NA	13	TRBV6-1
CSALYASADTQYF	TGCAGTGCCCTTTATGCCAGCGCAGATACGCAGTATTTT	few	TRBJ2-3	NA	13	TRBV20-1
CASSEGFSSEQYF	TGCGCCAGCAGTGAGGGCTTCTCGTCCGAGCAGTACTTC	NA	TRBJ2-7	NA	13	TRBV10-1
CASSYSGLPPYEQYF	TGTGCCAGCAGTTACTCGGGACTTCCCCCCTACGAGCAGTACTTC	NA	TRBJ2-7	NA	15	TRBV6-5
CASSQSDLAGVDETQYF	TGCGCCAGCAGCCAATCCGACCTAGCGGGGGTGGATGAGACCCAGTACTTC	few	TRBJ2-5	TRBD2	17	TRBV4-1
CASSLEAPPTDTQYF	TGTGCCAGCAGCTTAGAAGCTCCTCCCACAGATACGCAGTATTTT	once	TRBJ2-3	NA	15	TRBV7-6
CASSLAPGLAGGGTNIQYF	TGTGCCAGCAGCCTCGCCCCCGGTCTAGCCGGAGGGGGTACAAACATTCAGTACTTC	NA	TRBJ2-4	NA	19	TRBV27
CASSRGGLAPLTDTQYF	TGTGCCAGCAGTCGGGGAGGACTAGCGCCCCTCACAGATACGCAGTATTTT	once	TRBJ2-3	TRBD2	17	TRBV6-1
CASSPSGLSSLQYF	TGTGCCAGCAGCCCTTCCGGGCTTTCGTCGTTGCAGTACTTC	NA	TRBJ2-5	NA	14	TRBV12-3/TRBV12-4
CSARVLGNSLMDSPLHF	TGCAGTGCTAGAGTGTTGGGGAACAGCCTAATGGACTCACCCCTCCACTTT	NA	TRBJ1-6	NA	17	TRBV20-1
CSATRTEPNTGELFF	TGCAGTGCCACTCGAACGGAGCCGAACACCGGGGAGCTGTTTTTT	few	TRBJ2-2	NA	15	TRBV20-1
CASRSGLAGTDTQYF	TGTGCCAGCAGGTCGGGGCTAGCGGGCACAGATACGCAGTATTTT	NA	TRBJ2-3	TRBD2	15	TRBV2